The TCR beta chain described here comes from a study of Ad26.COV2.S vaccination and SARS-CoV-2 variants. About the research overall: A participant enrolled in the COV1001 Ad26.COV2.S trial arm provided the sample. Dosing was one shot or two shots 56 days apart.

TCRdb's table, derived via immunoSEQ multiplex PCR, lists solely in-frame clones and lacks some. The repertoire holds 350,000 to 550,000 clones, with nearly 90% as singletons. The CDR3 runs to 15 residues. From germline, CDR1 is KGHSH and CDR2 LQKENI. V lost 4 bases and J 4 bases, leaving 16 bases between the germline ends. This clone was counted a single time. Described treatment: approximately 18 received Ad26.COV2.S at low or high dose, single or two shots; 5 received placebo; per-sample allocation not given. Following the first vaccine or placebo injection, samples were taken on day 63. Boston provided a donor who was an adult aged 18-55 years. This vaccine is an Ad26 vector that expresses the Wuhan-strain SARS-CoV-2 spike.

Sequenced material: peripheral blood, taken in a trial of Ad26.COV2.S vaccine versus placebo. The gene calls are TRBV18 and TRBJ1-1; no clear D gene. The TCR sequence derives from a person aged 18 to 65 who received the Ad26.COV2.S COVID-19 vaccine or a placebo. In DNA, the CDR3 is TGTGCCAGCTCACGTAACGGTGGTGTTGGCACTGAAGCTTTCTTT. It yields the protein CASSRNGGVGTEAFF.